The present T cell receptor (beta chain) was sequenced within a study of blood T cell repertoires in COVID-19. CDR1 and CDR2 (germline): MNHEY, SVGAGI. CDR3 length equals 12 residues. The V end lost 6 bases, the J end lost 5 bases, and 11 bases lay between the germline ends. The repertoire was sequenced with immunoSEQ multiplex PCR; TCRdb's copy has only in-frame clones and lacks some. The table lists 150,000 to 180,000 clones, roughly 83% of them singletons. The genes are TRBV6-5 and TRBJ2-7; tentatively, D is TRBD2 (5 bases). The sequence was obtained from a woman aged 60 to 75 with COVID-19, enrolled during active disease. Sequencing used peripheral blood. The CDR3 region has the DNA TGTGCCAGCAGGAGGGATTGGGACGAGCAGTACGTC. Translation gives CASRRDWDEQYV.